The T cell receptor beta chain under discussion was sequenced for a study of T cells after yellow fever vaccination. There are a few counts of this clonotype. Antigen unknown. This CDR3 has 17 residues. Unmatched junction bases numbered 6, after V lost 1 base and J lost 0 bases. CDR1 and CDR2 (germline): SGHDN, FVKESK. Study-wide findings and caveats: Clonotypes appearing in both CD4 and CD8 compartments existed, and their share was small. Weaker in magnitude, the secondary response showed a faster peak on day 5 versus 15. From the bulk population, abundant clonotypes could contaminate and appear within FACS-sorted repertoires.

The study made its TCR cDNA through 5'RACE template switching. That step introduced a universal primer site along with UMIs. TCRdb fed the 5' RACE reads into MiXCR, producing one record per CDR3 protein. Of some 340,000 distinct CDR3 sequences in the sample, roughly 10% were seen once. Specimen: CD4+ T cells sorted from PBMCs, collected 45 days after the yellow fever booster vaccination. The clonotype comes from a man between 18 and 29 years old who received the YFV17D yellow fever vaccine. The chain uses TRBV14 and TRBJ2-5; 9 bases line up with TRBD2. CDR3 residues: CASSQASAGGYQETQYF. The CDR3, as DNA: TGTGCCAGCAGCCAAGCTTCGGCGGGGGGGTACCAAGAGACCCAGTACTTC. Full variable domain (rest looked up from reference TRBV14 and TRBJ2-5): EAGVTQFPSHSVIEKGQTVTLRCDPISGHDNLYWYRRVMGKEIKFLLHFVKESKQDESGMPNNRFLAERTGGTYSTLKVQPAELEDSGVYFCASSQASAGGYQETQYFGPGTRLLVL.